This record covers a single T cell receptor (beta chain). Original handling: The authors estimated nucleated cell counts from reference gene primer amplification. The data were produced by immunoSEQ multiplex PCR, yet TCRdb's version contains in-frame clones alone and is incomplete. V, J and clone size derive from that table, while D and trimming were established from the DNA sequence. The table shows about 220,000 clones, with approximately 80% occurring only once. The V end was cut by 0 bases, the J end by 7 bases, with 18 bases between. The CDR3 runs to 16 residues. Germline V gives CDR1 LGHNA, CDR2 YNFKEQ. This record comes from a study of blood T cell repertoires in COVID-19. About the study: From the United States, Italy and Spain came samples of acute and convalescent COVID-19.

The sequence came from a human donor in a cohort sampled during active COVID-19. The V gene is TRBV4-2, the J gene TRBJ2-5; possibly TRBD2 for D (6 bases). The sequencing input was peripheral blood. Here the CDR3 DNA reads TGTGCCAGCAGCCAAGATTTGACTAGACAGTCTGCGACCCAGTACTTC. It specifies CASSQDLTRQSATQYF.